These 17 T cell receptor beta chains share one sample of origin, sequenced in a study of blood T cell repertoires in COVID-19. The table came from immunoSEQ multiplex PCR; TCRdb's copy has only in-frame clones and leaves some out. The data hold some 250,000 clones, with roughly 80% observed a single time. Material for sequencing was peripheral blood. Receptors originate from a woman aged 18-29 years with acute or convalescent COVID-19.

V is TRBV7-6 and J is TRBJ2-1; TRBD2 matches at 10 bases. V shed 1 base and J 7 bases; nucleotides not matched to a gene: 10. The CDR3 has 17 residues. Germline lookup yields CDR1 SGHVS and CDR2 FNYEAQ. The CDR3 region has the DNA TGTGCCAGCAGCTTAGTCCAGCGGGAGGGAATAAAGAATGAGCAGTTCTTC. It specifies CASSLVQREGIKNEQFF.

V usage is TRBV4-3 and J usage is TRBJ1-3; 8 positions agree with TRBD1. CDR1 is LGHNA and CDR2 is YSLEER in the germline V gene. This CDR3 has 16 residues. The trim removed 4 bases at V and 0 bases at J, leaving 5 bases unmatched. The CDR3 bases are TGCGCCAGCAGCCCGACAGGGGCGCGCTCTGGAAACACCATATATTTT. Translating gives CASSPTGARSGNTIYF.

J is TRBJ1-6 and V is TRBV9; D is ambiguous. V was cut by 0 bases and J by 8 bases, with 9 bases left in between. The CDR3 has 14 amino acids. Germline loops: CDR1 SGDLS, CDR2 YYNGEE. CDR3 in amino acids: CASSVGGYDSPLHF. CDR3 DNA sequence: TGTGCCAGCAGCGTAGGAGGGTATGATTCACCCCTCCACTTT.

The rearrangement links TRBV27 to TRBJ2-5, with TRBD2 identical over 10 bases. The junction had 12 bases not matched to a gene; V was cut back by 3 bases and J by 5 bases. Germline CDR1 and CDR2: MNHEY and SMNVEV (reference sequence). This CDR3 has 17 amino acids. As DNA, the CDR3 is TGTGCCAGCAGTTTGCGGCTAGCGGGAGCTTGGATGGAGACCCAGTACTTC. Translated: CASSLRLAGAWMETQYF.

The gene calls are TRBV6-5 and TRBJ1-2; the D gene is possibly TRBD1 (6 bases). The CDR3 loop spans 15 amino acids. Germline V gene data show CDR1 as MNHEY and CDR2 as SVGAGI. Trimming shortened V by 0 bases and J by 0 bases, and 8 bases separated the two germline ends. The CDR3 reads CASSYSGQSNYGYTF. The CDR3 coding sequence is TGTGCCAGCAGTTACTCGGGACAATCTAACTATGGCTACACCTTC.

The J gene is TRBJ2-3, the V gene TRBV18, with TRBD2 matching over 7 bases. CDR1 is KGHSH, CDR2 LQKENI, per germline. Germline trimming cut 6 bases from V and 6 bases from J; bases unmatched to any gene: 3. CDR3 length: 12 amino acids. CDR3 region: CASSLLADTQYF. As DNA, the CDR3 is TGTGCCAGCTCGTTACTAGCGGATACGCAGTATTTT.

Only a few counts were recorded for this clone. The chain carries TRBV12-3 or TRBV12-4 and TRBJ2-4; unclear D gene. CDR3 length: 13 residues. V lost 6 bases to trimming and J lost 3 bases, with 9 bases between them. The CDR3 here is CASSPLDKNIQYF. In nucleotides, the CDR3 is TGTGCCAGCAGCCCCTTAGACAAAAACATTCAGTACTTC.

This rearrangement joins TRBV19 to TRBJ2-3; TRBD2 is a possible D gene (5 bases). V was cut by 7 bases and J by 0 bases, with 14 bases left in between. CDR1 is LNHDA, CDR2 SQIVND, per germline (reference sequence). The CDR3 length is 15 residues. CDR3 region: CASKGAFLSTDTQYF. CDR3 nucleotide sequence: TGTGCCAGTAAGGGAGCATTCCTTAGCACAGATACGCAGTATTTT.

J is TRBJ1-5 and V is TRBV3-1 (or the pseudogene TRBV3-2); a weak D match, TRBD1 (6 bases). The CDR3 covers 16 residues. V dropped 0 bases and J dropped 1 base, with 10 bases sitting between them. The germline V gene encodes CDR1 LGHDT and CDR2 YNNKEL (reference sequence). This chain's CDR3 is CASSQEPGVSNQPQHF. Written as DNA, the CDR3 is TGTGCCAGCAGCCAAGAACCAGGGGTGAGCAATCAGCCCCAGCATTTT.

The chain couples TRBV24-1 to TRBJ1-2, with TRBD1 matching over 7 bases. The trim removed 7 bases at V and 2 bases at J, leaving 3 bases unmatched. Germline V gene sequence: CDR1 KGHDR, CDR2 SFDVKD. There are 13 residues in the CDR3. The CDR3 sequence is CATSRGQNYGYTF. The CDR3 bases are TGTGCCACCAGCCGGGGACAGAACTATGGCTACACCTTC.

On this clone itself: Additional DNA sequences in this sample encode the identical CDR3. The chain joins TRBV6-5 to TRBJ2-7; TRBD1 matches 9 bases. CDR1 MNHEY and CDR2 SVGAGI come from the germline V gene. V was clipped by 4 bases and J by 0 bases; unmatched bases: 4. This CDR3 region has 15 residues. CDR3 sequence reads: CASSSPGQGSYEQYF. As DNA, the CDR3 is TGTGCCAGCAGTTCCCCGGGACAGGGCTCCTACGAGCAGTACTTC.

This chain joins TRBV6-2 or TRBV6-3 and TRBJ1-5; tentatively, D is TRBD1 (5 bases). This CDR3 contains 15 residues. Trimming removed 2 bases from V and 7 bases from J, with 15 bases in between. Germline CDR1 is MNHEY and CDR2 is SVGEGT. This CDR3 reads CASSYPGGERQPQHF. Written as DNA, the CDR3 is TGTGCCAGCAGTTACCCGGGAGGGGAAAGGCAGCCCCAGCATTTT.

This rearrangement joins TRBV10-2 to TRBJ1-1; 7 nucleotides align to TRBD1. Germline CDR1 WSHSY, CDR2 SAAADI. The CDR3 contains 13 residues. The ends lost 6 bases at V and 6 bases at J; junction bases unmatched: 7. The CDR3 DNA reads TGCGCCAGCAGAGATACAGGGGCTCCTGAAGCTTTCTTT. It encodes CASRDTGAPEAFF.

This rearrangement joins TRBV3-1 (or the pseudogene TRBV3-2) to TRBJ2-1; 9 nucleotides match TRBD2. Trimming removed 2 bases from V and 7 bases from J; junction bases left unmatched: 18. This CDR3 is 19 amino acids long. The germline V gene encodes CDR1 LGHDT and CDR2 YNNKEL (reference sequence). The CDR3 sequence is CASSQQRLADYPGENEQFF. CDR3 nucleotide sequence: TGTGCCAGCAGCCAACAGCGACTAGCGGACTACCCTGGGGAAAATGAGCAGTTCTTC.

The chain employs TRBV12-3 or TRBV12-4 and TRBJ1-2; D might be TRBD1 (5 bases). The CDR3 spans 12 residues. V lost 6 bases to trimming and J lost 8 bases, with 13 bases between them. CDR3 bases: TGTGCCAGCAGGGGGGACTTTCACGGCTACACCTTC. It yields the protein CASRGDFHGYTF.

The rearrangement joins TRBV30 to TRBJ2-6, with 11 bases identical to TRBD1. Germline V gene data show CDR1 as GTSNPN and CDR2 as SVGIG (reference sequence). This CDR3 has 14 residues. CDR3 region: CAWDRGSGANVLTF. CDR3 nucleotides: TGTGCGTGGGACAGGGGGTCTGGGGCCAACGTCCTGACTTTC.

The chain links TRBV7-8 to TRBJ2-3; D gene ambiguous. Germline V gene lookup returns CDR1 SGHVS and CDR2 FQNEAQ. The CDR3 covers 15 residues. Trimming took off 0 bases at V and 2 bases at J, with 9 bases between the two ends. CDR3 sequence reads: CASSLAHTVTDTQYF. The CDR3 region has the DNA TGTGCCAGCAGCTTAGCCCATACAGTCACAGATACGCAGTATTTT.